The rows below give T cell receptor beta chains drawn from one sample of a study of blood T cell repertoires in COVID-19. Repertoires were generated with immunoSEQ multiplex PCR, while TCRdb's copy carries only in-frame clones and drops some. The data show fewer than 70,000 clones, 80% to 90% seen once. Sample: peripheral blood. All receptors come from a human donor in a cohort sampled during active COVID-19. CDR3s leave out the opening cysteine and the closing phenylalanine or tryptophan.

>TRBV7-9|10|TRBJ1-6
ASSLSSSPLH
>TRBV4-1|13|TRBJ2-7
ASSQDKQPRREQY
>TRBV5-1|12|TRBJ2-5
ASSVRRDSEVQY
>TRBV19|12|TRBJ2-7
ASSEGLAGGRQY
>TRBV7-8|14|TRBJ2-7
ASSYLSGQGRNEQY
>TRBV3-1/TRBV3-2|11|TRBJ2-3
ASSQPGADTQY
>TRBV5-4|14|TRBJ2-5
ASSSLAGGPRETQY
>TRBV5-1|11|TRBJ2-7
ASSPVSSYEQY
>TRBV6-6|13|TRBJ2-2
ASSKGQGTTGELF
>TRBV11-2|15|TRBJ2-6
ASRSDRGSSGANVLT
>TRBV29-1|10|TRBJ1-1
SVGTGNTEAF
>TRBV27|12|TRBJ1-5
ASSLRQGGQPQH
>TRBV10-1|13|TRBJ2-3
ASSEYTAGADTQY
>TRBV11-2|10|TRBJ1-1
ASSLGGPEAF
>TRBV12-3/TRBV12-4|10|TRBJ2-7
ASSSRTYEQY
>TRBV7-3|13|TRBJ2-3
ASKAGGRVTDTQY
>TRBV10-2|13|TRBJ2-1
ASSIYSGSYNEQF
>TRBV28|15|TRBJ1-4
ASSLLLGDNNNEKLF
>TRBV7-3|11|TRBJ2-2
ASTLSAAGELF
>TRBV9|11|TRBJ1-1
ASSVNPGFEAF
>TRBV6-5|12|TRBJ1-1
ASGALQGRTEAF
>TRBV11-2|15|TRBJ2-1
ASSLGVAGGSYNEQF
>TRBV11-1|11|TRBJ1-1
ASSLSTAVEAF